This entry is about one T cell receptor beta chain. No antigen is known for it. Time point noted: sample taken at primary tumor resection. Whole RNA, isolated from tumor, nontumor lung or frozen PBMC, was sequenced without prior sorting. TCRdb fed the 5' RACE reads into MiXCR, producing one record per CDR3 protein. The sample has more than 65,000 distinct CDR3 sequences, around 7.3% seen once. These data belong to a study of spatial heterogeneity in lung cancer. Study at large: Alpha-chain sequences were consistently detected less often than beta-chain sequences. The study's findings and limits: Relative to follow-up, resection was when ubiquitous expanded tumor TCRs appeared more in blood.

CDR3 size: 14 residues. Trimming took 7 bases from V and 1 from J, leaving 13 bases between them. Germline CDR1 is SGHAT and CDR2 is FQDESV (reference sequence). V is TRBV11-1 and J is TRBJ2-5; D perhaps matches TRBD1 (6 bases). Sample: PBMCs, taken at surgery. This receptor was taken from a male donor with early-stage non-small cell lung cancer. The CDR3 coding sequence is TGTGCCAGCACCGCCCACAGGGCCCAAGAGACCCAGTACTTC. This codes for CASTAHRAQETQYF.